Listed below are T cell receptor beta chains from one sample, sequenced in a study of blood T cell repertoires in COVID-19. TCRdb's table, derived via immunoSEQ multiplex PCR, lists solely in-frame clones and lacks some. The sample includes around 60,000 clones, 88% of them seen just once. The source material was peripheral blood. All receptors derive from a man between 50 and 59 years old with active COVID-19. CDR3s leave out the opening cysteine and the closing phenylalanine or tryptophan. Each record gives: V gene, clone size, CDR3 length, CDR3 protein. Some rows have no size entry. The others give once, few or many, or a class for an expanded clone.

V: TRBV11-3
size: .
length: 15
CDR3: ASSPLIPPGGNQPQH

V: TRBV9
size: .
length: 14
CDR3: ASSVLAGHSTDTQY

V: TRBV5-4
size: .
length: 12
CDR3: ASSSPQGTSPLH

V: TRBV18
size: .
length: 14
CDR3: ASSPDREWGNEKLF

V: TRBV5-1
size: .
length: 15
CDR3: ASSFNRGASVNTEAF

V: TRBV18
size: .
length: 13
CDR3: ASSHGGWVNTEAF

V: TRBV3-1/TRBV3-2
size: .
length: 10
CDR3: ASSPFGNEQF

V: TRBV24-1
size: .
length: 12
CDR3: ATSATTGFTEAF

V: TRBV2
size: once
length: 11
CDR3: ASPRTGNYGYT

V: TRBV30
size: .
length: 11
CDR3: ACHRGTNSEAF

V: TRBV19
size: .
length: 11
CDR3: ASSNPGTDTQY

V: TRBV15
size: .
length: 11
CDR3: ATSRARVPGYT

V: TRBV18
size: .
length: 12
CDR3: ASSPSPEAYEQY

V: TRBV12-3/TRBV12-4
size: .
length: 11
CDR3: ASSFSNNSPLH

V: TRBV21-1
size: .
length: 15
CDR3: ASSKGDGDISDQPQH

V: TRBV3-1/TRBV3-2
size: once
length: 13
CDR3: ASSLQKGANDGYT

V: TRBV6-5
size: .
length: 13
CDR3: ASSFGTPSYNEQF

V: TRBV13
size: .
length: 13
CDR3: ASSVRQGWDYGYT

V: TRBV2
size: .
length: 11
CDR3: ASSEDGSTEAF

V: TRBV23-1
size: .
length: 13
CDR3: ASSQSADSQETQY

V: TRBV2
size: .
length: 10
CDR3: ASRTGAGGYT

V: TRBV5-1
size: .
length: 15
CDR3: ASSPGLAGVSTDTQY

V: TRBV4-1
size: few
length: 14
CDR3: ASSQDIVAADQPQH

V: TRBV7-9
size: .
length: 11
CDR3: ASSLDISYEQY

V: TRBV6-2/TRBV6-3
size: .
length: 13
CDR3: ASSYVTSGKETQY

V: TRBV24-1
size: .
length: 14
CDR3: ATSEAGRGGTDTQY

V: TRBV15
size: .
length: 14
CDR3: ATSTNRGLLGNTIY

V: TRBV15
size: .
length: 12
CDR3: ATSRASFNTEAF

V: TRBV7-2
size: .
length: 15
CDR3: ASSSPTSGGPSDTQY

V: TRBV29-1
size: .
length: 10
CDR3: SVLLLSYEQY

V: TRBV11-2
size: .
length: 11
CDR3: ASSSSPGNGYT

V: TRBV6-6
size: .
length: 11
CDR3: ASSYGQGGEQY

V: TRBV7-2
size: .
length: 13
CDR3: ASSLSGVYRGELF

V: TRBV29-1
size: .
length: 9
CDR3: SFSGAGEQY

V: TRBV29-1
size: .
length: 12
CDR3: SVASGPLIDEQF

V: TRBV6-1
size: .
length: 12
CDR3: ASSEGRGTSEAF

V: TRBV5-1
size: .
length: 13
CDR3: ASSPRQGASTEAF

V: TRBV30
size: .
length: 10
CDR3: AWRGGSYEQY

V: TRBV21-1
size: .
length: 13
CDR3: ASGSGVRITDTQY

V: TRBV4-2
size: .
length: 16
CDR3: ASSSFSHTSVSVDTQY

V: TRBV27
size: .
length: 13
CDR3: ASSLWVAGSETQY

V: TRBV11-2
size: .
length: 10
CDR3: ASSLVLGEQF

V: TRBV11-2
size: once
length: 14
CDR3: ASSRALLTGNTEAF

V: TRBV25-1
size: .
length: 13
CDR3: ASSGGTGINYGYT

V: TRBV7-9
size: .
length: 11
CDR3: ASRAGPNNEQF

V: TRBV5-1
size: .
length: 14
CDR3: ASSLSIAGGHNEQF

V: TRBV6-5
size: .
length: 13
CDR3: ASRAGQGVTGELF

V: TRBV19
size: .
length: 13
CDR3: ASSITGHQNTEAF

V: TRBV6-5
size: .
length: 12
CDR3: ASSYGQIGDTQY

V: TRBV6-1
size: .
length: 12
CDR3: ASSEGGRVQTQY

V: TRBV7-8
size: .
length: 15
CDR3: ASSPRTSGGPIREQF